This TCR beta chain was identified during a study of T cell repertoires in cytomegalovirus infection. About the study: Based on public TCR beta signatures, there were indications of CMV infection and of a matching HLA type.

The length of the CDR3 is 15 residues. With 5 bases clipped from V and 3 bases from J, the junction kept 6 bases outside the gene matches. This clonotype was observed many times. Its antigen is unknown. In TCRdb, the reads were re-called with MiXCR into one record per CDR3 protein. The sample holds 640,000 or so distinct CDR3 sequences; 33% are singletons and the top ten take 15% to 20%. The chain uses TRBV12-3 or TRBV12-4 and TRBJ1-5, with TRBD1 identical over 8 bases. The sample consisted of cultured PBMCs, taken from culture after CMV antigen stimulation. The receptor was derived from a human donor in good health (CMV status not recorded). Some clones in this sample may be carry-over from other donors' samples. The CDR3 DNA is TGTGCCAGCAGTCCGGGACAGGCGTTCAATCAGCCCCAGCATTTT. Its protein is CASSPGQAFNQPQHF.